Below, one T cell receptor (beta chain) is given with its context. What the recovered Cohort 3 donors had was two negative PCRs, clearance, or symptom resolution. V lost 4 bases, J lost 2 bases, and 5 bases stayed unmatched. The V gene's germline CDR1 is MNHNY and CDR2 SVGAGI (reference sequence). The CDR3 runs to 15 residues. This specimen belongs to a study of blood T cell repertoires in COVID-19. At the level of the study: The United States, Italy and Spain were the sources of the acute and convalescent COVID-19 samples.

Per the study methods: Reference gene primer amplification yielded estimated nucleated cell counts. The method was immunoSEQ multiplex PCR; TCRdb's version includes in-frame clones alone and lacks a portion of them. For V, J and clone size, that table is used; D and trimming come from the DNA. Seen here are about 270,000 clones, about 85% observed once, and the top ten hold approximately 3%. The J gene is TRBJ2-5, the V gene TRBV6-6; TRBD1 aligns across 9 bases. Sequencing was carried out using PBMCs or T cells enriched from blood (not recorded which). The sequence came from a woman aged 50 to 60 who had recovered from COVID-19. In DNA, the CDR3 is TGTGCCAGCAGTTTACAGGGGGCGCCGCAAGAGACCCAGTACTTC. It encodes CASSLQGAPQETQYF.